This TCR beta chain was recorded in a study of CD8+ T cells in alopecia areata (dated by TCRdb to 2017 to 2018). Looking at the study overall: Treated patients were enrolled in an open-label pilot trial of oral tofacitinib, 5 to 10 mg twice daily, for moderate-to-severe alopecia areata. In humans, TCRbeta sequencing was performed on scalp tissue and on sorted CD4+ and CD8+ peripheral blood T cells from healthy controls and from patients with patchy or totalis/universalis alopecia areata. Tofacitinib was given for 6 to 18 months, followed by 6 months of follow-up off drug to assess delayed response and recurrence. To study T cell clonal expansion in alopecia areata, the researchers applied high-throughput TCRbeta sequencing to both the C3H/HeJ mouse model and human patients. TCRbeta CDR3 regions were amplified by immunoSEQ multiplex PCR using 35 Vbeta forward and 13 Jbeta reverse primers. Scalp clonality was compared across normal scalp (n=4), patchy alopecia areata scalp (n=8), and alopecia totalis/universalis scalp (n=8). Patients on tofacitinib were biopsied at baseline and after 4 and 24 weeks of treatment, and several of the patients also had a later scalp biopsy. The SALT score, which quantifies the percentage of affected scalp surface area, was used to measure disease severity in treated patients. RNA came from the PAXgene miRNA kit for fixed scalp, the miRNeasy kit for PBMCs, and the RNeasy kit for mouse skin. What the study reported, not specific to this receptor: Shared TCR sequences between patients were less evident than in mice, which may be partly attributable to HLA diversity in the patient population. Because the treated cohort was small and had just a single nonresponder, larger studies are needed to establish links between baseline CD8+ expansion and response. During tofacitinib treatment, many expanded lesional clones stuck around in both scalp and blood, and this persistence may partly explain why relapse happens after treatment is stopped. Lesional scalp, especially in alopecia totalis/universalis, showed higher clonality and more expanded CD8+ clones than normal scalp, suggesting antigenic drive. Resident alphabeta T cells in normal human skin are also sequenced, complicating scalp TCR repertoire analysis, unlike mouse skin dominated by gammadelta T cells. Tofacitinib significantly lowered scalp clonality and the number of expanded CD8+ clones among the top 100 scalp clones.

The time point label, read with the paper, signifies: about 4 weeks on oral tofacitinib. In light of the paper, this sample's treatment or condition label describes: oral pan-JAK inhibitor, 5-10 mg twice daily. Lesional scalp punch biopsies and peripheral blood were obtained from alopecia areata patients. PBMCs were isolated by density centrifugation and stained for CD3, CD4 and CD8, and CD4+ and CD8+ T cells were sorted on a FACSAria. The library was built by means of the immunoSEQ multiplex PCR assay. For TCR sequencing, RNA was extracted from every sample and reverse transcribed into cDNA to serve as template. First-strand cDNA was synthesized using SuperScript III with a 2:1 mix of oligo-dT and random hexamers. A synthetic immune receptor repertoire was used to gauge amplification bias, and whatever bias remained was removed computationally. In the authors' own workflow: Raw reads were preprocessed to remove errors, and CDR3 was defined according to IMGT conventions as the region from the conserved cysteine to phenylalanine. Clonality was calculated as 1 minus Shannon entropy normalized by log2 of the number of productive unique TCRs. Whether scalp clones were CD4 or CD8 was inferred by matching scalp TCRbeta sequences against CD4 and CD8 repertoires sorted from blood. The immuneACCESS repertoire file appears here via TCRdb, limited to in-frame rearrangements. These files lack a portion of the clones; in checked studies, under half of the deficit traces to unresolved V genes, and the cause of the others is not known. That table supplies the V and J calls and clone size; D and trimming were determined from the DNA. Counted in this sample were fewer than 250,000 clones; around 60% of them appeared once. The ten largest clones add up to approximately 0.7% of the sample.

The germline V gene (reference sequence) gives CDR1 as GTSNPN and CDR2 as SVGIG. From the cysteine through the phenylalanine, the CDR3 covers 16 amino acids. CDR3 DNA only is kept here, 48 bases in frame from base 1. Germline trimming amounts to 0 bases on V and 6 bases on J, with 11 as the count of junction bases outside the gene matches. On this clone itself: Its cognate antigen has yet to be identified. No clone much larger than this one lies a single base away; base qualities are absent.

The chain was built from TRBV30 and TRBJ1-5, with 7 bases aligning to TRBD1. This TCR came from a human donor with alopecia areata. The specimen comprised CD4+ T cells sorted from blood, sampled at week 4, from a patient treated with tofacitinib. The CDR3 protein is CAWSVPVLTGAQPQHF. The nucleotides read TGTGCCTGGAGTGTACCTGTCTTAACAGGGGCTCAGCCCCAGCATTTT.